The source of this T cell receptor beta chain is a study of CD8 T cells in ankylosing spondylitis. TCRdb redid the calling of the 5' RACE reads with MiXCR, one entry per CDR3 protein. The sample includes around 150,000 distinct CDR3 sequences, around 43% of them seen just once. Germline-derived CDR1 and CDR2 are SGDLS and YYNGEE. The CDR3 spans 16 residues. Between the trimmed V and J ends, which lost 0 bases and 4 bases, there was a span of 14 bases. The chain couples TRBV9 to TRBJ1-5; D unclear. Material for sequencing was synovial fluid, either unsorted or a sorted T cell fraction (not recorded which). The TCR sequence derives from a male donor with ankylosing spondylitis. This CDR3 is CASSVVSRLANQPQHF. Here the CDR3 DNA reads TGTGCCAGCAGCGTAGTAAGTCGATTAGCAAATCAGCCCCAGCATTTT.